The sequence of this TCR beta chain was determined in a study of identical twins (dated by TCRdb to 2016 to 2017). Some background on the complete study: To test whether fetal clonotypes persist, the study used deep sequencing on TCR alpha and beta repertoires from monozygotic twins, unrelated adults of various ages, and cord blood. To rule out contamination, replicate twin experiments were performed at different times with different library preparation protocols.

This clonotype was seen only a few times. Its antigen remains unidentified. Its ends do not fully match the called genes, so a read error is possible. All donors were healthy Caucasians. Three pairs of female monozygotic twins, all aged roughly 18 to 29 years, were included in the twin cohort. Positive isolation kits from Invitrogen were used to isolate CD4+ and CD8+ T cell populations. The CDR3 runs 12 residues from the cysteine to the phenylalanine. The retained sequence is limited to the CDR3, 36 bases, with the frame set at the first base. CDR1 and CDR2, looked up from the germline V gene, are SQVTM and ANQGSEA. Library preparation was by 5' RACE. The instrument given in TCRdb is Illumina HiSeq 2000. A universal primer binding site was added through template switching, and the final cDNA carried a unique molecular identifier so that TCR cDNA molecules could be counted accurately. Specific primers in the conserved constant-segment region were used to synthesize first-strand cDNA for TCR alpha and beta chains. To control for contamination, each cDNA library was double barcoded with a SMART-Mk sample barcode plus Illumina barcodes. TruSeq adapter sequences, together with Illumina sample barcodes, were added in two successive PCR steps. TCR alpha and beta cDNA libraries were sequenced on the Illumina HiSeq platform with custom primers. As for the original processing: Raw reads were processed with MiGEC to extract unique molecular identifiers, and MiXCR was used to determine CDR3 positions. Recombination models were inferred per individual with the repgenHMM and IGoR tools using an EM algorithm. Shared clonotype analysis was performed with the tcR package in R, normalizing sharing by the product of cloneset sizes. To study raw recombination free of thymic and clonal selection effects, out-of-frame nonproductive sequences were analyzed. TCRdb handled the public reads itself, with Q25 trimming in fastp and clone calling in MiXCR, and kept productive beta chains. Rows matching on CDR3 protein sequence are summarized as one entry with the most common DNA and genes. These V and J calls derive from TCRdb rather than the authors' analysis. The sample records under 250,000 distinct CDR3 sequences, 7% to 8.5% of which are singletons. The ten largest clonotypes hold 5% to 6% of the sample.

Study-level results and caveats: In monozygotic twins, recombination models systematically underestimated out-of-frame TCR alpha sharing, but the models matched the sharing seen between unrelated individuals. Compared with coincidental sharing between unrelated individuals, out-of-frame TCR alpha sequences shared between twins had an excess of sequences with low generation probability. The excess sharing between twins in beta out-of-frame sequences was weaker because fewer shared sequences reduced the signal-to-noise ratio. Fewer insertions were carried by abundant cord blood beta clonotypes; a weaker similar trend was observed in young adult naive repertoires, while no such trend was observed in memory repertoires. Invariant T cells such as MAIT and iNKT could partly confound zero-insertion analyses, although diverse VJ usage argued against such confounding for most clonotypes. Because the same donors could not be followed over many years, the conclusions relied on cross-sectional statistical analysis.

The sample also formed part of further work on yellow fever vaccine responses in identical twins. The second investigation adds: The authors reported that the T cell response to vaccination in identical twins appeared partly convergent and partly personalized. The study precisely tracked vaccine-responding T cell clones in identical twins.

The sample comprised CD8+ T cells sorted from blood. The TCR was taken from a woman younger than 30 in good health. Rearrangement joined TRBV29-1 to TRBJ2-1, with no reliable assignment of the D segment. In nucleotides, the sequence is TGCAGCGTTGATGAGTCCTACTATGAGCTGTTCTTC. This encodes CSVDESYYELFF.